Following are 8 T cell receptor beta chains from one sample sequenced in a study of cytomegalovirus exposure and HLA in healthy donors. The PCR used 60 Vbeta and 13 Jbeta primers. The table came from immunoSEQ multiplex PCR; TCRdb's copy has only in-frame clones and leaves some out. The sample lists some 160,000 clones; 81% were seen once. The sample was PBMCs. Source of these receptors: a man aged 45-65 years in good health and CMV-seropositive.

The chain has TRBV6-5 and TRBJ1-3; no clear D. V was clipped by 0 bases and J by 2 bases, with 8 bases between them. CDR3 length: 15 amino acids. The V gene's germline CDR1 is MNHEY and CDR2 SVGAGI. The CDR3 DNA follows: TGTGCCAGCAGTTACTCCGGCACTACTGGAAACACCATATATTTT. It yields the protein CASSYSGTTGNTIYF.

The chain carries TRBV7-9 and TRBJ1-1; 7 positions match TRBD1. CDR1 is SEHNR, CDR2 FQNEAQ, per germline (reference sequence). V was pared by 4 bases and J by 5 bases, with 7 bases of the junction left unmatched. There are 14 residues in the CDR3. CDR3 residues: CASSSYRGETEAFF. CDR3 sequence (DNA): TGTGCCAGCAGCTCCTACAGGGGTGAGACTGAAGCTTTCTTT.

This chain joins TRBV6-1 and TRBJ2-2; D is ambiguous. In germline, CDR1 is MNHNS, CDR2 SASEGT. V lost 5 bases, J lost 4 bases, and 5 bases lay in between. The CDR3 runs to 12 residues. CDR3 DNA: TGTGCCAGCAGTCCCCGCACCGGGGAGCTGTTTTTT. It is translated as CASSPRTGELFF.

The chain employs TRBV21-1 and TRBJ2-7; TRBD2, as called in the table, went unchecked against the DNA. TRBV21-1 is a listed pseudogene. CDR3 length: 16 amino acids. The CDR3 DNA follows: TGTGCCAGCAGCCCCTGGACTAGCGGGTTAACCTACGAGCAGTACTTC. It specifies CASSPWTSGLTYEQYF.

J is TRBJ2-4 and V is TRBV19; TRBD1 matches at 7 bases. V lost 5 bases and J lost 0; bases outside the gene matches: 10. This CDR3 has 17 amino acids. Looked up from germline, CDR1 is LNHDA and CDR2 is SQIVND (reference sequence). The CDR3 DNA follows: TGTGCCAGTAGTCCTCCGACAGGGCGAGGAGCCAAAAACATTCAGTACTTC. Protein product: CASSPPTGRGAKNIQYF.

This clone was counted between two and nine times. CDR3 nucleotides: TGCGCCAGCAGCGACAAGAACTACGAGCAGTACTTC. This gives the protein CASSDKNYEQYF. The rearrangement links TRBV5-1 to TRBJ2-7, with D unclear. CDR1 and CDR2 (germline): SGHRS, YFSETQ. There are 12 residues in the CDR3. V was clipped by 4 bases and J by 3 bases, with 8 bases between them.

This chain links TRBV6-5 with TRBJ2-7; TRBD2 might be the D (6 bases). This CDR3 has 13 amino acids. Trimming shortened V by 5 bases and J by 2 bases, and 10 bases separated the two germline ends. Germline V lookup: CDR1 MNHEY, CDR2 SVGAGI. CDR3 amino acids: CASSVGSPYEQYF. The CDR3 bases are TGTGCCAGCAGTGTCGGGAGTCCCTACGAGCAGTACTTC.

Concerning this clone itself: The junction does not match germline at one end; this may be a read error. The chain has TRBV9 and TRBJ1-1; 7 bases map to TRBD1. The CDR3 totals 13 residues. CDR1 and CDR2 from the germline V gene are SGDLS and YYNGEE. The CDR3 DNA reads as TGTGCCAGCAGCGTAGGAGGGGGCACTAAAGCTTTCTTT. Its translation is CASSVGGGTKAFF.